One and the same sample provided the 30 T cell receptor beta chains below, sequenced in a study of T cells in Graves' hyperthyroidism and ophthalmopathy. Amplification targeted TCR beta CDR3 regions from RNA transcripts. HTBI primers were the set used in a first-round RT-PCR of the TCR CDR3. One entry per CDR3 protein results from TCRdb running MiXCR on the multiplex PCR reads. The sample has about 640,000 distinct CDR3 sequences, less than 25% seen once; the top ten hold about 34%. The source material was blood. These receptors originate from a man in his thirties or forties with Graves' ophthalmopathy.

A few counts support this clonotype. DNA for the CDR3: TGTGCCACCCGGGACCAAGGGAATTCACCCCTCCACTTT. It is translated as CATRDQGNSPLHF. V gene TRBV19 combines with J gene TRBJ1-6; tentatively, D is TRBD1 (5 bases). Trimming left V 10 bases short and J 7 bases short, with 14 bases between. Looked up from germline, CDR1 is LNHDA and CDR2 is SQIVND (reference sequence). The CDR3 totals 13 residues.

This CDR3 reads CAISEPNTAGTYGYTF. In DNA form, the CDR3 reads TGTGCCATCAGTGAGCCTAATACGGCAGGGACCTATGGCTACACCTTC. The chain employs TRBV10-3 and TRBJ1-2, with a tentative D call TRBD1 (5 bases). CDR3 length equals 16 residues. The V end was cut by 2 bases, the J end by 4 bases, with 17 bases between. Germline lookup yields CDR1 ENHRY and CDR2 SYGVKD.

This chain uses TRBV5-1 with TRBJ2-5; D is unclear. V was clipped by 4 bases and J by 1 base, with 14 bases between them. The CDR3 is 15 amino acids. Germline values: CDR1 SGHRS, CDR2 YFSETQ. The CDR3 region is CASSQMDGVQETQYF. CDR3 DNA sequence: TGCGCCAGCAGCCAAATGGACGGAGTCCAAGAGACCCAGTACTTC.

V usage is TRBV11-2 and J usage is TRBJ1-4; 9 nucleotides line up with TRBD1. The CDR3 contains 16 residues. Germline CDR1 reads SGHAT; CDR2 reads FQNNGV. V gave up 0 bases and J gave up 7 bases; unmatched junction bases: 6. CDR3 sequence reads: CASSLDPWDRVEKLFF. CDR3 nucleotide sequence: TGTGCCAGCAGCTTAGATCCGTGGGACAGGGTTGAAAAACTGTTTTTT.

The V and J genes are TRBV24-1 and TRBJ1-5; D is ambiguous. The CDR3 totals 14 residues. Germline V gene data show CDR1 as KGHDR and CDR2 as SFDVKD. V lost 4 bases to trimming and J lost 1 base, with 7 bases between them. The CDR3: CATSEGLSNQPQHF. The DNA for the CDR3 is TGTGCCACCAGTGAAGGTTTAAGCAATCAGCCCCAGCATTTT.

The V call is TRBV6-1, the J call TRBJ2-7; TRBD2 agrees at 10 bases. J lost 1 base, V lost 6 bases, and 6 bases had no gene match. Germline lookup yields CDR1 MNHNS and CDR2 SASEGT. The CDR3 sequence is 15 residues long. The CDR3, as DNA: TGTGCCAGCAGCAGTGGACTAGCGGCGTCCTACGAGCAGTACTTC. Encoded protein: CASSSGLAASYEQYF.

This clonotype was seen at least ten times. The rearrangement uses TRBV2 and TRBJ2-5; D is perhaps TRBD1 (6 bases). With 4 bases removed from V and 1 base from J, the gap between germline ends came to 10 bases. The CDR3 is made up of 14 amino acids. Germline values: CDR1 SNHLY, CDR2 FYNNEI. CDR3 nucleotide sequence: TGTGCCAGCAGTGTCTGGACAGTCCAAGAGACCCAGTACTTC. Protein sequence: CASSVWTVQETQYF.

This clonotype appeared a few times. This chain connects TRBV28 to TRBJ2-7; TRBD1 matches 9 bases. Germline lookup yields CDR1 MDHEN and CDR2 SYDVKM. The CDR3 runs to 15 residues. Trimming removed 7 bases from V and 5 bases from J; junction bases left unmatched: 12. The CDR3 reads CASTLPGGTGNEQYF. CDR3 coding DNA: TGTGCCAGCACCCTCCCCGGAGGGACAGGGAACGAGCAGTACTTC.

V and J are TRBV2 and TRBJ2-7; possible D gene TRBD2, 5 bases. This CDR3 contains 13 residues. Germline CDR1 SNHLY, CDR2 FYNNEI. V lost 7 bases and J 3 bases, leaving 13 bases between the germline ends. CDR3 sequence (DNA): TGTGCCAGCATCGGAGGAGGAGGCTACGAGCAGTACTTC. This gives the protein CASIGGGGYEQYF.

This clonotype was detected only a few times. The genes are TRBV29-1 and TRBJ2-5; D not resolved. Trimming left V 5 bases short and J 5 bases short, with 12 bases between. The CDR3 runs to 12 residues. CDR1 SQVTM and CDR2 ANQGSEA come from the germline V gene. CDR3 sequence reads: CSVQDPGETQYF. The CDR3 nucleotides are TGCAGCGTTCAGGACCCCGGGGAGACCCAGTACTTC.

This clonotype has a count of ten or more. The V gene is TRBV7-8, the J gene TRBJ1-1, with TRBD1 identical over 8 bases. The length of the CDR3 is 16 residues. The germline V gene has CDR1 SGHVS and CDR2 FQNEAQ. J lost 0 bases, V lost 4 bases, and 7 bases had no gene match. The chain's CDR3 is CASSSGQAFMNTEAFF. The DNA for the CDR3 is TGTGCCAGCAGCTCGGGACAGGCATTCATGAACACTGAAGCTTTCTTT.

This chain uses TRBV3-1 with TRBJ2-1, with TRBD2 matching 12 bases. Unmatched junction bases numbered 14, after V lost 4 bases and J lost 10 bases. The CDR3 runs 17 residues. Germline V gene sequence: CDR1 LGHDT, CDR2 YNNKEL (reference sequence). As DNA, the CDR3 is TGTGCCAGCAGCCCCAAGGGGACTAGCGGGTTTATGAACGAGCAGTTCTTC. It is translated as CASSPKGTSGFMNEQFF.

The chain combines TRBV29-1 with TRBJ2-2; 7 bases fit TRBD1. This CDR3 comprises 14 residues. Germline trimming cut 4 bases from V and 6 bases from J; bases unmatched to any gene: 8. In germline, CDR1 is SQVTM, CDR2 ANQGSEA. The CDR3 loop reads CSVGAQGSAGELFF. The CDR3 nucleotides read TGCAGCGTTGGGGCACAGGGGTCGGCCGGGGAGCTGTTTTTT.

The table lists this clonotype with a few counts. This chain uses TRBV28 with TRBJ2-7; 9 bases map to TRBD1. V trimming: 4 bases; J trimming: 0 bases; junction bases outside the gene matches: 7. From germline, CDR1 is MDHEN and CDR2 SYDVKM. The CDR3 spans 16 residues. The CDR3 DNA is TGTGCCAGCAGTTCATCCGGGACAGGGTCCTCCTACGAGCAGTACTTC. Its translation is CASSSSGTGSSYEQYF.

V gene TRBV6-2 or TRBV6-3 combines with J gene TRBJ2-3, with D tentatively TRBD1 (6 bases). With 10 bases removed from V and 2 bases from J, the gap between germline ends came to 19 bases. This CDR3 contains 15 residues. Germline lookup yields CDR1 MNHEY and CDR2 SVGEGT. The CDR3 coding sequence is TGTGCCACCTCCTCCGGGACAAGCCTCACAGATACGCAGTATTTT. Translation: CATSSGTSLTDTQYF.

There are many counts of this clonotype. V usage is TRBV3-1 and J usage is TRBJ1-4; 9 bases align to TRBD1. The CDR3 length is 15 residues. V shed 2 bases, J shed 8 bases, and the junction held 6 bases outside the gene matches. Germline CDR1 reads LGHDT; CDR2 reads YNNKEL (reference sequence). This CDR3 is CASSQNSDRGEKLFF. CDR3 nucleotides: TGTGCCAGCAGCCAAAACTCCGACAGGGGGGAAAAACTGTTTTTT.

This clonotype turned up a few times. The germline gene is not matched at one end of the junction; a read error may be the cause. The CDR3 spells CASSIAENTEAFF. CDR3 DNA: TGTGCCAGCAGTATAGCGGAGAACACTGAAGCTTTCTTT. This rearrangement joins TRBV19 to TRBJ1-1; D remains ambiguous. CDR1 is LNHDA, CDR2 SQIVND, per germline (reference sequence). CDR3 length: 13 residues.

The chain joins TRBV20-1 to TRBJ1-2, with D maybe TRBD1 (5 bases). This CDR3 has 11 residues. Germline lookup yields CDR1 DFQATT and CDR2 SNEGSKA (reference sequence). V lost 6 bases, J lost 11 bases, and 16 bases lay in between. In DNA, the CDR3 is TGCAGTGCCCGGGGCGAGGGACTGTACACCTTC. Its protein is CSARGEGLYTF.

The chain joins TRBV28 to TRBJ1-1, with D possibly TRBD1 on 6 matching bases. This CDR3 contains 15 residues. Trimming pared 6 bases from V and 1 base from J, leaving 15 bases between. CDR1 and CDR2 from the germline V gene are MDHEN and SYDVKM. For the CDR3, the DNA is TGTGCCAGCAGAAAAACAGGGTTCCCGAACACTGAAGCTTTCTTT. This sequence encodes CASRKTGFPNTEAFF.

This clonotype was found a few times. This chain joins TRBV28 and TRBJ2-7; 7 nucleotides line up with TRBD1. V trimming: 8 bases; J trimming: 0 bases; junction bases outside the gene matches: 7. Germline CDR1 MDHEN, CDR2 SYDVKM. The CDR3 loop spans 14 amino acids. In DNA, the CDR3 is TGTGCCAGCCGCCGACAGGGCCCCTCCTACGAGCAGTACTTC. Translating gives CASRRQGPSYEQYF.

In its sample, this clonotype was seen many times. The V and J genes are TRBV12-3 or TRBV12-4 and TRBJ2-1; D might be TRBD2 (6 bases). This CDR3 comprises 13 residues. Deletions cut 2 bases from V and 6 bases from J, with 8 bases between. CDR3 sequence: CASSLRRGNEQFF. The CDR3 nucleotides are TGTGCCAGCAGTTTACGGCGGGGCAATGAGCAGTTCTTC.

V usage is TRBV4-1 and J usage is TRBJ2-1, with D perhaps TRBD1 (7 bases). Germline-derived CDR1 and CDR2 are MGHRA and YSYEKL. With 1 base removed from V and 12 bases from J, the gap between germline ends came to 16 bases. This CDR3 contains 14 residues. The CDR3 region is CASSQAGGGGTQFF. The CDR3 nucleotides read TGCGCCAGCAGCCAAGCTGGAGGGGGCGGGACGCAGTTCTTC.

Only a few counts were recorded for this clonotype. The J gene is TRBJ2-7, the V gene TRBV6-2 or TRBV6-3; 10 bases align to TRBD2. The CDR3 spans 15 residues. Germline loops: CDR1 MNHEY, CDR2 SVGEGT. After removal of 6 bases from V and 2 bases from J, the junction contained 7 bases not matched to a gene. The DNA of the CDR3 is TGTGCCAGCAGGCCCTCTAGCGGGAGAACCTACGAGCAGTACTTC. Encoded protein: CASRPSSGRTYEQYF.

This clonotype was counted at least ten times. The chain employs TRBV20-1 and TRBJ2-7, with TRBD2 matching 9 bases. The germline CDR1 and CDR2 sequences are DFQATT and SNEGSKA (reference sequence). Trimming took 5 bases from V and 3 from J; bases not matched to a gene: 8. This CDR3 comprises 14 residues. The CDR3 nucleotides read TGCAGTGCTGGGGGGCTAGCGGGATTCTACGAGCAGTACTTC. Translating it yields CSAGGLAGFYEQYF.

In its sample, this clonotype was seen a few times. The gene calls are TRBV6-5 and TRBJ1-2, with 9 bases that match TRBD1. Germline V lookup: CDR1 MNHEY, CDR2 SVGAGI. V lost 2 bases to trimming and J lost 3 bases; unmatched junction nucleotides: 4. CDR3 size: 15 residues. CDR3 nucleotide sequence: TGTGCCAGCAGTTACGCGGGACAGGGTCACTATGGCTACACCTTC. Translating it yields CASSYAGQGHYGYTF.

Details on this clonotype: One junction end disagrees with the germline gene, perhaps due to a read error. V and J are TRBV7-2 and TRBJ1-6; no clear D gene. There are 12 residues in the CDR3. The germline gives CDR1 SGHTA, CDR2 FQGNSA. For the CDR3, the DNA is TGTGTCAGCAGCTTATCGTATTCACCCCTCCACTTT. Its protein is CVSSLSYSPLHF.

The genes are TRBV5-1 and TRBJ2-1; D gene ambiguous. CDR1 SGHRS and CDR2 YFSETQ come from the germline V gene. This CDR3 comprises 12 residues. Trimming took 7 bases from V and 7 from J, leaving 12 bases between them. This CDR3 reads CASLVTANEQFF. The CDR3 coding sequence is TGCGCCAGCCTCGTCACCGCGAATGAGCAGTTCTTC.

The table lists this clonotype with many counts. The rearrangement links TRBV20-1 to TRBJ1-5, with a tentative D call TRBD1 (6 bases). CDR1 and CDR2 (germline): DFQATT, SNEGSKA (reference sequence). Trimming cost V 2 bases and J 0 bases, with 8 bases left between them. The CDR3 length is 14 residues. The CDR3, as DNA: TGCAGTGCTAGACAGGGGATTAGCAATCAGCCCCAGCATTTT. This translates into CSARQGISNQPQHF.

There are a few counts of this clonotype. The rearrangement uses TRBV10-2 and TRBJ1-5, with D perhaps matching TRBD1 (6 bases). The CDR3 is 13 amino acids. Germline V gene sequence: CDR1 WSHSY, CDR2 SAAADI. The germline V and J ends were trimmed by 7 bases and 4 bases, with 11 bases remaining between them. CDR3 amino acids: CASIGQINQPQHF. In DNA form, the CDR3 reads TGCGCCAGCATCGGACAGATAAATCAGCCCCAGCATTTT.

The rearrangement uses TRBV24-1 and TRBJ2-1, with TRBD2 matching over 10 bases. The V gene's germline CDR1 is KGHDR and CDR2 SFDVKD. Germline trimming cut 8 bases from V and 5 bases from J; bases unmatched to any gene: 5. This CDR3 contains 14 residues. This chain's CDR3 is CATTTGTSDNEQFF. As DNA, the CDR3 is TGTGCCACCACCACCGGGACTAGCGACAATGAGCAGTTCTTC.